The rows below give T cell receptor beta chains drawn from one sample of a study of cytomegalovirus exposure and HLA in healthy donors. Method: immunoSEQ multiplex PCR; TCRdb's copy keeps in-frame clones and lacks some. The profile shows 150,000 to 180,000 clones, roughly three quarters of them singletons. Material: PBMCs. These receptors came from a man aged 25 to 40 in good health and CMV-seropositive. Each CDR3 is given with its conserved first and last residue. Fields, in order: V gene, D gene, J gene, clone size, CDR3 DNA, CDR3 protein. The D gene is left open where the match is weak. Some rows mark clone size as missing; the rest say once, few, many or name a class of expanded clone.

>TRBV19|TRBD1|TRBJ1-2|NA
TGTGCCAGTACCGACACTTGGACAGGAAGCCTGAACTATGGCTACACCTTC
CASTDTWTGSLNYGYTF
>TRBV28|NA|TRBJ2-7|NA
TGTGCCAGCATCCCCGCGGGAAACTACGAGCAGTACTTC
CASIPAGNYEQYF
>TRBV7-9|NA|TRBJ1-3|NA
TGTGCCAGCAGCTTAACAGCTGGAAACACCATATATTTT
CASSLTAGNTIYF
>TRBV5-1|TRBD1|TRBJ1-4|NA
TGCGCCAGCAGCCCAGGGGGGACTAATGAAAAACTGTTTTTT
CASSPGGTNEKLFF
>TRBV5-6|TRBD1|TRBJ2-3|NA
TGTGCCAGCAGCTACGGACAGGGGAATACGCAGTATTTT
CASSYGQGNTQYF
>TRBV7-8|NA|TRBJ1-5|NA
TGTGCCAGCAGCTTTAAGTCCCAGGGGCATAGCAATCAGCCCCAGCATTTT
CASSFKSQGHSNQPQHF
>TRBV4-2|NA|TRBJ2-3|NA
TGTGCCAGCAGCCAAGACCCAGCGGTCACAGATACGCAGTATTTT
CASSQDPAVTDTQYF
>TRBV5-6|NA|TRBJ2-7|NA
TGTGCCAGCAGCCCTGGGACTCAACTCGAGCAGTACTTC
CASSPGTQLEQYF
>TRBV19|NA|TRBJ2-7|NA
TGTGCCAGTAGTCCCTCCGAGGTCCACGAGCAGTACTTC
CASSPSEVHEQYF
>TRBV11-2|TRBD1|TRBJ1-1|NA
TGTGCCAGCAGCACGGACAGGGTGGACACTGAAGCTTTCTTT
CASSTDRVDTEAFF
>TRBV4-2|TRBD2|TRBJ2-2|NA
TGTGCCAGCAGCGAAGCGGGAGCGGGGGGCGGGGAGCTGTTTTTT
CASSEAGAGGGELFF
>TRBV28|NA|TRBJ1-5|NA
TGTGCCAGCAGTTTAGTCAGGAACAATCAGCCCCAGCATTTT
CASSLVRNNQPQHF
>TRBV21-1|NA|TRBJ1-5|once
TGTGCCAGCAGCAAAGAAATCACTATCAGGGCGCAGCCCCAGCATTTT
CASSKEITIRAQPQHF
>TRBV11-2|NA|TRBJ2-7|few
TGTGCCAGCAGCTTAGATTTGCGGGGCCTCTACGAGCAGTACTTC
CASSLDLRGLYEQYF
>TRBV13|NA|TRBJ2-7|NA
TGTGCCAGCAGCTTAAGCACCTACGAGCAGTACTTC
CASSLSTYEQYF
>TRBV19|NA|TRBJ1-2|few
TGTGCCAGTAGTACCGACAGAAACTATGGCTACACCTTC
CASSTDRNYGYTF
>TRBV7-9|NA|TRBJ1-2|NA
TGTGCCAGCAGCTTAGGTTTTAGGGACACCGGCTACACCTTC
CASSLGFRDTGYTF
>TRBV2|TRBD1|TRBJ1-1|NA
TGTGCCAGCAGGCCAGGGGGACAGAGGGCGGCCCCTGCGACTGAAGCTTTCTTT
CASRPGGQRAAPATEAFF
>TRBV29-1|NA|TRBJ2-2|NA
TGCAGCGTTGCGCTTGGCGGGGGGGAGCTGTTTTTT
CSVALGGGELFF
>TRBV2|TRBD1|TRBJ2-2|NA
TGTGCCAGCATTCCCGGGACAGGGGGCATCGGGGAGCTGTTTTTT
CASIPGTGGIGELFF
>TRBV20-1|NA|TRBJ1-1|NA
TGCAGTGCGTACGACGGCGGCGCTTTCTTT
CSAYDGGAFF
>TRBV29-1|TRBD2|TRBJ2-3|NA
TGCAGCGTTGGACGGACTAGGGGACCCACAGATACGCAGTATTTT
CSVGRTRGPTDTQYF
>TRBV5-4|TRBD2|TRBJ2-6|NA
TGTGCCAGCAGCTTTGGGGGGGCTGGGGCCAACGTCCTGACTTTC
CASSFGGAGANVLTF
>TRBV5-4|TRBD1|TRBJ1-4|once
TGTGCCAGCAGCTTGGGACAGGGGTTGGAAGAAAAACTGTTTTTT
CASSLGQGLEEKLFF
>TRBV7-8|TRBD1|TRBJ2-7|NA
TGTGCCAGCAGCACTCCGGGACAGGGGTACTCCTACGAGCAGTACTTC
CASSTPGQGYSYEQYF
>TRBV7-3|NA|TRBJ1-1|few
TGTGCCAGCAGCGCACGGGGAGACACTGAAGCTTTCTTT
CASSARGDTEAFF
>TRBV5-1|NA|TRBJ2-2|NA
TGCGCCAGCAGCCCGAGAGGGAGCTTTGACACCGGGGAGCTGTTTTTT
CASSPRGSFDTGELFF
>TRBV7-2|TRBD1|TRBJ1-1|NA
TGTGCCAGCAGCTTTTTAGGAGGGGGCGGAGGCACTGAAGCTTTCTTT
CASSFLGGGGGTEAFF
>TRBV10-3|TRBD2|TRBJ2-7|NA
TGTGCCATCAGTGAGGGGACTAGCGAATACGAGCAGTACTTC
CAISEGTSEYEQYF
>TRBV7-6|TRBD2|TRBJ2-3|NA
TGTGCCAGCAGCTCAACCGGGACTAGCGCTGATACGCAGTATTTT
CASSSTGTSADTQYF
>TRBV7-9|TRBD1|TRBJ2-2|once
TGTGCCAGCAGCCAACCGACAGGGGCCATCCTTGGCGGGGAGCTGTTTTTT
CASSQPTGAILGGELFF
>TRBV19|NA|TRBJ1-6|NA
TGTGCCAGTAGCACATTCAATTCACCCCTCCACTTT
CASSTFNSPLHF
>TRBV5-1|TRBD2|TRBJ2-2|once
TGCGCCAGCAGCCCGACTAGCGGGAGGGCGCACGGGGAGCTGTTTTTT
CASSPTSGRAHGELFF
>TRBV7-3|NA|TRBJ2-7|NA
TGTGCCAGCAGCCTCCACGAGTCTAGGGAGCTGAACTTC
CASSLHESRELNF
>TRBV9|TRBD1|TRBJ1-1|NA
TGTGCCAGCGATCCAGGGGGCAATACTGAAGCTTTCTTT
CASDPGGNTEAFF
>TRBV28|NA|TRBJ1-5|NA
TGTGCCAGCATAACCTCAGTTCTGAACAATCAGCCCCAGCATTTT
CASITSVLNNQPQHF
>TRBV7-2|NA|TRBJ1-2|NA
TGTGCCAGCAGCTTATCTAGTGGCGAGGCGTCGGGCACCTTC
CASSLSSGEASGTF
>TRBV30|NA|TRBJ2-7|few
TGTGCCTGGAGTTGGAGGAGATCCTACGAGCAGTACTTC
CAWSWRRSYEQYF
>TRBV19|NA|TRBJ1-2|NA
TGTGCCAGTAGTCTTACTTCTAACTATGGCTACACCTTC
CASSLTSNYGYTF
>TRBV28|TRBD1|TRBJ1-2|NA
TGTGCCAGCAGTTTTAGGTCAAGGGGGCGGGGAGGCTACACCTTC
CASSFRSRGRGGYTF
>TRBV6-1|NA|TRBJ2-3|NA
TGTGCCAGCAGATTAGCAGATACGCAGTATTTT
CASRLADTQYF
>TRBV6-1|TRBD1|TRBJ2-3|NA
TGTGCCAGCTACGACAGGGGGAGAACAGATACGCAGTATTTT
CASYDRGRTDTQYF
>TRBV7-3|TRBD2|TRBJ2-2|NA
TGTGCCAGCAGCTCGCTAGCGGGAGGGCCGGGGACCGGGGAGCTGTTTTTT
CASSSLAGGPGTGELFF
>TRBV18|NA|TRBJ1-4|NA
TGTGCCAGCTCACCCCCGGCCCCAGGCGAAAAACTGTTTTTT
CASSPPAPGEKLFF
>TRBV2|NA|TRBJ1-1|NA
TGTGCCAGCAGTGAATGGACAGAGGAGAACACTGAAGCTTTCTTT
CASSEWTEENTEAFF
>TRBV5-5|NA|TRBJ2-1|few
TGTGCCAGCAGCTTATCCAGGGTCAATGAGCAGTTCTTC
CASSLSRVNEQFF
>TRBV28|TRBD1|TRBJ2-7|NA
TGTGCCAGCATTACGCCGGGACAGCCCTACGAGCAGTACTTC
CASITPGQPYEQYF
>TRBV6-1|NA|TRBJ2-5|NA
TGTGCCAGCAGTGAATCCAGGGCGCAAGAGACCCAGTACTTC
CASSESRAQETQYF
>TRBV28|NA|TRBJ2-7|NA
TGTGCCAGCAGGCTATCCCCTTACGAGCAGTACTTC
CASRLSPYEQYF
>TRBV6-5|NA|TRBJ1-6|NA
TGTGCCAGCAGTTACTCCCGGAGCTCCTATAATTCACCCCTCCACTTT
CASSYSRSSYNSPLHF
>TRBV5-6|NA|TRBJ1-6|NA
TGTGCCAGCAGCTTTAGCAGCAGCTCCTATAATTCACCCCTCCACTTT
CASSFSSSSYNSPLHF
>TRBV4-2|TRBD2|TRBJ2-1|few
TGTGCCAGCAGCCAAGATCGGGAGGGCCATCGGAATGAGCAGTTCTTC
CASSQDREGHRNEQFF
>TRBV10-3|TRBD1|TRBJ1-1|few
TGTGCCATCAGATTAGACAGGGGTACTGAAGCTTTCTTT
CAIRLDRGTEAFF
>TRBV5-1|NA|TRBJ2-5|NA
TGCGCCAGCAGCTTCGACAGAGAAGAGACCCAGTACTTC
CASSFDREETQYF
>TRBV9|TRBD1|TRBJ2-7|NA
TGTGCCAGCAGCGCGACAGGGGGCTCCTACGAGCAGTACTTC
CASSATGGSYEQYF